This TCR beta chain was recorded in a study of blood T cell repertoires in COVID-19. Study background: There were acute and convalescent COVID-19 samples, and they came from the United States, Italy and Spain. In each case, the material was cDNA or gDNA derived from T cells, B-cell-depleted T cells, or PBMCs.

Authors' analysis steps: How many nucleated cells were present was estimated from reference gene primer amplification. Some clones are missing from TCRdb's copy, which holds only in-frame ones; the method was immunoSEQ multiplex PCR. The V and J calls and clone size were taken over from that table, and D and trimming were inferred from the DNA. This table has around 80,000 clones, around 90% appearing once. The CDR3 spans 15 residues. V lost 5 bases, J lost 2 bases, and 7 bases stayed unmatched. Germline loops: CDR1 LGHNA, CDR2 YSLEER. The sequenced sample was peripheral blood. This chain uses TRBV4-3 with TRBJ2-5; 8 bases are shared with TRBD1. This clonotype originated in a woman older than 75 with acute or convalescent COVID-19. CDR3 DNA: TGCGCCAGCAGCAGGCGACAGGGGCCGCAAGAGACCCAGTACTTC. Translated, it gives CASSRRQGPQETQYF.